A single sample is the source of the 7 T cell receptor beta chains below, sequenced in a study of cytomegalovirus exposure and HLA in healthy donors (dated by TCRdb to 2015 to 2018). The method was the immunoSEQ multiplex PCR assay. A mixture of 60 forward primers for TCR Vbeta segments and 13 reverse primers for TCR Jbeta segments was used in the multiplex PCR. TCRdb mirrors the immuneACCESS table, restricted to in-frame sequences. Some clones are absent from its copies; in checked studies, under half trace to an unresolved V gene, and the reason for the others is unknown. The sample table lists roughly 130,000 clones, roughly 80% of them with a count of one. Together, the top ten hold 3% to 4% of the sample. The sequenced sample was PBMCs. The receptors were sampled from a male donor in good health and CMV-seronegative.

V usage is TRBV5-6 and J usage is TRBJ2-5; the D gene is possibly TRBD1 (5 bases). This CDR3 is 15 amino acids long. Trimming stripped 1 base from V and 2 bases from J, with 12 bases between. Looked up from germline, CDR1 is SGHDT and CDR2 is YYEEEE. The CDR3 spells CASSLWQGKQETQYF. The CDR3 region has the DNA TGTGCCAGCAGCTTGTGGCAGGGCAAACAAGAGACCCAGTACTTC.

Only one count was recorded for this clone. This rearrangement joins TRBV19 to TRBJ2-5, with a weak D call TRBD1 (6 bases). Germline-derived CDR1 and CDR2 are LNHDA and SQIVND (reference sequence). The CDR3 consists of 13 residues. Between the trimmed V and J ends, which lost 5 bases and 4 bases, there was a span of 11 bases. The CDR3 DNA reads as TGTGCCAGTAGTCCCCCCAGGGGAGAGACCCAGTACTTC. This gives the protein CASSPPRGETQYF.

Remarks on this clone: This CDR3 is also generated by other DNA sequences in the sample. DNA of the CDR3: TGTGCCTGGCGACATAGCTCTGGAAACACCATATATTTT. Protein: CAWRHSSGNTIYF. This chain uses TRBV30 with TRBJ1-3; D ambiguous. Trimming removed 5 bases at V and 0 bases at J, with 8 bases between. CDR3 size: 13 residues. CDR1 is GTSNPN and CDR2 is SVGIG in the germline V gene (reference sequence).

The chain couples TRBV9 to TRBJ2-7, with 9 bases matching TRBD1. V shed 4 bases, J shed 4 bases, and the junction held 9 bases outside the gene matches. CDR3 length equals 15 residues. The germline gives CDR1 SGDLS, CDR2 YYNGEE. CDR3 residues: CASSRRQGGSYEQYF. The CDR3 DNA reads as TGTGCCAGCAGCCGCCGACAGGGGGGTTCGTACGAGCAGTACTTC. The variable domain in full, with the rest retrieved from reference TRBV9 and TRBJ2-7, is DSGVTQTPKHLITATGQRVTLRCSPRSGDLSVYWYQQSLDQGLQFLIQYYNGEERAKGNILERFSAQQFPDLHSELNLSSLELGDSALYFCASSRRQGGSYEQYFGPGTRLTVT.

This clone has just a few counts. This chain connects TRBV11-2 to TRBJ2-7, with D possibly TRBD1 on 5 matching bases. The CDR3 length is 15 residues. V lost 3 bases to trimming and J lost 1 base, with 13 bases between them. Germline-derived CDR1 and CDR2 are SGHAT and FQNNGV. The CDR3 DNA follows: TGTGCCAGCAGCTTGTTGCAGGGTTATTCCTACGAGCAGTACTTC. It yields the protein CASSLLQGYSYEQYF. Full variable domain (rest looked up from reference TRBV11-2 and TRBJ2-7): EAGVAQSPRYKIIEKRQSVAFWCNPISGHATLYWYQQILGQGPKLLIQFQNNGVVDDSQLPKDRFSAERLKGVDSTLKIQPAKLEDSAVYLCASSLLQGYSYEQYFGPGTRLTVT.

The chain joins TRBV6-4 to TRBJ2-1, with 11 bases that match TRBD1. The length of the CDR3 is 15 residues. CDR1 and CDR2 from the germline V gene are MRHNA and SNTAGT. V shed 4 bases, J shed 8 bases, and the junction held 7 bases outside the gene matches. CDR3 in amino acids: CASSAGTGGQDEQFF. CDR3 nucleotide sequence: TGTGCCAGCAGTGCCGGGACAGGGGGTCAAGATGAGCAGTTCTTC.

The V and J genes are TRBV7-9 and TRBJ1-2; 7 bases align to TRBD1. The CDR3 has 14 residues. Trimming cost V 3 bases and J 2 bases; bases outside gene matches: 3. Germline CDR1 is SEHNR and CDR2 is FQNEAQ (reference sequence). The CDR3 region is CASSLGQTNYGYTF. As DNA, the CDR3 is TGTGCCAGCAGCTTGGGACAGACCAACTATGGCTACACCTTC.